The clone carrying this TCR beta chain appeared a few times. Its antigen remains unknown. The data were obtained in a study of a mutant IDH1 vaccine in newly diagnosed glioma. At the level of the study: Treated patients had a mean age of approximately 40 years and a 62.5% male, around 38% female split. Patients had received radiotherapy, temozolomide, or both previously, most receiving both. Whole-study results and caveats: In approximately 92% of patients, immune responses induced by the vaccine occurred.

CDR3 length: 16 residues. CDR1 is LGHNA and CDR2 is YNFKEQ in the germline V gene. Unmatched junction bases numbered 10, after V lost 4 bases and J lost 3 bases. The repertoire was sequenced with immunoSEQ multiplex PCR; TCRdb's copy has only in-frame clones and lacks some. The sample carries tens of thousands of clones, roughly 84% recorded once. The time point denotes: week 11, during vaccination. It was 300 ug of mutant IDH1 20-mer peptide that made up each vaccine dose, given with topical imiquimod. The receptor was derived from a middle-aged man with glioma. The chain carries TRBV4-2 and TRBJ2-3; 7 bases agree with TRBD2. The material was PBMCs, obtained from a glioma patient whose treatment included an IDH1 peptide vaccine. CDR3 coding DNA: TGTGCCAGCAGCCTACTTAAAGGGGAGGGGACAGATACGCAGTATTTT. Residues: CASSLLKGEGTDTQYF.